Listed below are T cell receptor beta chains from one sample, sequenced in a study of blood T cell repertoires in COVID-19. Only in-frame clones appear in the TCRdb table, and some are missing; sequencing was by immunoSEQ multiplex PCR. Among around 68,000 clones listed, 82% were seen once. Sequencing used peripheral blood. These receptors were collected from an elderly man with active COVID-19. Each CDR3 is given with its conserved first and last residue. The D gene is left open where the match is weak. Clone size is given for some rows only: seen once, a few or many times, or a class if the clone is expanded.

TRBJ2-5,.,.,TRBV9,CASSVGPSRSLETQYF,TGTGCCAGCAGCGTAGGACCGTCGAGGAGCCTAGAGACCCAGTACTTC
TRBJ2-1,few,.,TRBV7-8,CASSPFWLAEQFF,TGTGCCAGCAGCCCCTTCTGGCTGGCTGAGCAGTTCTTC
TRBJ2-3,.,TRBD2,TRBV29-1,CSVERAGTSTDTQYF,TGCAGCGTTGAAAGAGCGGGAACTAGCACAGATACGCAGTATTTT
TRBJ2-7,.,TRBD2,TRBV19,CASSSARTSSYEQYF,TGTGCCAGTAGTTCCGCTAGGACTAGCAGTTACGAGCAGTACTTC
TRBJ2-2,.,.,TRBV10-3,CAISEAVAGELFF,TGTGCCATCAGTGAGGCAGTGGCCGGGGAGCTGTTTTTT
TRBJ1-3,.,TRBD1,TRBV14,CASSQLDRVGNTIYF,TGTGCCAGCAGCCAATTGGACAGGGTTGGAAACACCATATATTTT
TRBJ2-1,.,TRBD2,TRBV4-3,CASSQDVQRGALSYNEQFF,TGCGCCAGCAGCCAAGACGTTCAGCGGGGGGCTCTCTCCTACAATGAGCAGTTCTTC
TRBJ2-2,.,.,TRBV7-2,CASSPYEGELFF,TGTGCCAGCAGCCCCTATGAGGGGGAGCTGTTTTTT
TRBJ1-4,.,.,TRBV5-1,CASSLTGPNEKLFF,TGCGCCAGCAGCTTGACAGGGCCGAACGAAAAACTGTTTTTT
TRBJ1-5,.,TRBD1,TRBV5-6,CASSSQGLQQPQHF,TGTGCCAGCAGCTCACAGGGGCTACAACAGCCCCAGCATTTT
TRBJ1-5,.,.,TRBV4-3,CASSPRASTNTQGFF,TGCGCCAGCAGCCCAAGGGCCTCGACAAATACACAGGGCTTCTTT
TRBJ1-2,once,.,TRBV18,CASSPGGDGNGYTF,TGTGCCAGCTCACCAGGAGGGGACGGTAATGGCTACACCTTC
TRBJ1-3,.,TRBD1,TRBV28,CASSQDRVTGNTIYF,TGTGCCAGCAGTCAGGACAGGGTAACTGGAAACACCATATATTTT
TRBJ2-1,.,.,TRBV14,CASSQILRDTPPIF,TGTGCCAGCAGCCAAATTCTCCGGGACACCCCTCCGATCTTC
TRBJ2-4,.,TRBD1,TRBV25-1,CASSEGTGVGNIQYF,TGTGCCAGCAGTGAGGGTACAGGGGTAGGAAACATTCAGTACTTC